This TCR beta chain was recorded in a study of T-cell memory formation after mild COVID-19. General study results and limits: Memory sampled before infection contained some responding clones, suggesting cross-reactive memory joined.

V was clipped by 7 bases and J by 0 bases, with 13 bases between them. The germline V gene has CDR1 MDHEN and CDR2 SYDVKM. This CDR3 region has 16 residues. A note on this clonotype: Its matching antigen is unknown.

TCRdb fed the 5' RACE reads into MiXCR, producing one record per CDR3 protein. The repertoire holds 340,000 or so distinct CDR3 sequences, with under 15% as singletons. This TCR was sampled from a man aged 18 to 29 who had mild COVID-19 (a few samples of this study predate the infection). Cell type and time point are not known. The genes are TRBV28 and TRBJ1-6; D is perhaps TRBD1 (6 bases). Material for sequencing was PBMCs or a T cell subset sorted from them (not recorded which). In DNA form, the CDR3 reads TGTGCCAGCAAGGGGGGTTGGAGCTCCTATAATTCACCCCTCCACTTT. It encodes CASKGGWSSYNSPLHF.